The subject of this entry is one T cell receptor beta chain. Its antigen is as yet unknown. V lost 3 bases, J lost 0 bases, and 5 bases stayed unmatched. The germline gives CDR1 SNHLY, CDR2 FYNNEI. This CDR3 has 16 residues. The data were obtained in a study of yellow fever vaccine responses in identical twins. Study outcomes and limitations: Vaccine-induced T cell responses in twins were reportedly observed to appear partly convergent, partly personalized.

TCRdb reprocessed the RT-PCR reads via MiXCR and lists one record per CDR3 protein. Here the sample spans roughly 3,600 distinct CDR3 sequences, more than 75% being singletons. This sample comprised T cells from blood (PBMCs), unsorted or a sorted subset (not recorded which), obtained before or after yellow fever vaccination (not recorded which). This TCR came from a woman younger than 35 who received the yellow fever vaccine. This chain links TRBV2 with TRBJ2-1; 7 nucleotides agree with TRBD2. The CDR3 sequence: CASSEYGGTSYNEQFF. The CDR3 region has the DNA TGTGCCAGCAGTGAGTACGGGGGGACCTCCTACAATGAGCAGTTCTTC.